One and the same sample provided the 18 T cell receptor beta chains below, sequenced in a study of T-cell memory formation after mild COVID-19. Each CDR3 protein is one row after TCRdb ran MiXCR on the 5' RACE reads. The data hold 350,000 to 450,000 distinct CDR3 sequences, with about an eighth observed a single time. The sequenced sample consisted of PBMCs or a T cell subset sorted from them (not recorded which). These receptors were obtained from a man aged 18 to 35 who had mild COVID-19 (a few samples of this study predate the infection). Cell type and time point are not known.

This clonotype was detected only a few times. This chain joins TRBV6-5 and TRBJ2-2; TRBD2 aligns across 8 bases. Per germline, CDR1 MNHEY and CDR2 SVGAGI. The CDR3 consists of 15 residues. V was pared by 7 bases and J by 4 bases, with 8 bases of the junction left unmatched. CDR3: CASNTGLVGTGELFF. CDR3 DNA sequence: TGTGCCAGCAATACGGGACTAGTGGGCACCGGGGAGCTGTTTTTT.

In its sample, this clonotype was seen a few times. The CDR3 here is CASSLEVNTGELFF. DNA for the CDR3: TGTGCCAGCAGCTTAGAAGTTAACACCGGGGAGCTGTTTTTT. The rearrangement uses TRBV7-6 and TRBJ2-2; D not resolved. The CDR3 totals 14 residues. CDR1 is SGHVS and CDR2 is FNYEAQ in the germline V gene. Trimming left V 1 base short and J 2 bases short, with 5 bases between. The whole variable domain, remainder taken from reference TRBV7-6 and TRBJ2-2, is GAGVSQSPRYKVTKRGQDVALRCDPISGHVSLYWYRQALGQGPEFLTYFNYEAQQDKSGLPNDRFSAERPEGSISTLTIQRTEQRDSAMYRCASSLEVNTGELFFGEGSRLTVL.

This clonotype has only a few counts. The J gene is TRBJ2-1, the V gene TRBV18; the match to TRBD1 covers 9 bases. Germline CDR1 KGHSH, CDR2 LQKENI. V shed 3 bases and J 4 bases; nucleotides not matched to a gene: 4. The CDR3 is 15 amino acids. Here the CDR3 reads CASSPPDRGYNEQFF. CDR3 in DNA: TGTGCCAGCTCACCCCCCGACAGGGGGTACAATGAGCAGTTCTTC.

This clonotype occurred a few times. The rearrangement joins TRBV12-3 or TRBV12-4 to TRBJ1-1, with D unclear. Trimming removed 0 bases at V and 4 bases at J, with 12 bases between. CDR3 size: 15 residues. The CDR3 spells CASSLAESLATEAFF. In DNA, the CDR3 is TGTGCCAGCAGTTTAGCGGAGTCCCTGGCCACTGAAGCTTTCTTT.

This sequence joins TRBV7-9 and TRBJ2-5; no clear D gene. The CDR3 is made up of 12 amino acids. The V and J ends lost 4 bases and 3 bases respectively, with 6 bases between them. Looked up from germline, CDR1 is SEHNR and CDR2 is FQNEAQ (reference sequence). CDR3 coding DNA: TGTGCCAGCAGCTGGGCGGAAGAGACCCAGTACTTC. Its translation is CASSWAEETQYF.

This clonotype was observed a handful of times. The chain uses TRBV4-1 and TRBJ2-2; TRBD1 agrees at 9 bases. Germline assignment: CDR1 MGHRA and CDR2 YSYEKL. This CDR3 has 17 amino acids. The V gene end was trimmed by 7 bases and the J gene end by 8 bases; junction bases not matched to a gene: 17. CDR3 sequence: CASNTYGGTGLVGELFF. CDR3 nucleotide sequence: TGCGCCAGCAACACTTATGGGGGGACAGGGCTTGTAGGGGAGCTGTTTTTT.

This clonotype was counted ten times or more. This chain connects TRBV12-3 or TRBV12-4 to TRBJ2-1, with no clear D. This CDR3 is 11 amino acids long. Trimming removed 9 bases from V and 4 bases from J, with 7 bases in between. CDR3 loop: CASRRYNEQFF. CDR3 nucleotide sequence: TGTGCCAGTCGCAGGTACAATGAGCAGTTCTTC.

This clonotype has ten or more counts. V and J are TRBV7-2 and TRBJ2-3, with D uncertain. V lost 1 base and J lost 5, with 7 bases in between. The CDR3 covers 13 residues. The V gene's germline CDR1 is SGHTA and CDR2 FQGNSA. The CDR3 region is CASSLESRDTQYF. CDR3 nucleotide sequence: TGTGCCAGCAGCTTAGAGTCTAGAGATACGCAGTATTTT. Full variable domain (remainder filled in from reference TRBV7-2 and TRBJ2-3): GAGVSQSPSNKVTEKGKDVELRCDPISGHTALYWYRQSLGQGLEFLIYFQGNSAPDKSGLPSDRFSAERTGGSVSTLTIQRTQQEDSAVYLCASSLESRDTQYFGPGTRLTVL.

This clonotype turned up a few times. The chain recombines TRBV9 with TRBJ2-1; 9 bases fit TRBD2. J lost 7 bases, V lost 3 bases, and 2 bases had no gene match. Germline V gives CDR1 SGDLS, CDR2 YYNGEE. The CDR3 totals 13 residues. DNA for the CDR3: TGTGCCAGCAGCGACGGACTAGCGAATGAGCAGTTCTTC. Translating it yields CASSDGLANEQFF. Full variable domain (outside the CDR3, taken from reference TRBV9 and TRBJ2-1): DSGVTQTPKHLITATGQRVTLRCSPRSGDLSVYWYQQSLDQGLQFLIQYYNGEERAKGNILERFSAQQFPDLHSELNLSSLELGDSALYFCASSDGLANEQFFGPGTRLTVL.

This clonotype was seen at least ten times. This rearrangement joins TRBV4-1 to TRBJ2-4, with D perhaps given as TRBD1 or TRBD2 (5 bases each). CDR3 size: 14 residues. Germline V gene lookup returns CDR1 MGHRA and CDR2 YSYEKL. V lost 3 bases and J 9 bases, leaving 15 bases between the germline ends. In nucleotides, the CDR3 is TGCGCCAGCAGCCAGTCCCGAGGGGTAGTCATTCAGTACTTC. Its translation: CASSQSRGVVIQYF.

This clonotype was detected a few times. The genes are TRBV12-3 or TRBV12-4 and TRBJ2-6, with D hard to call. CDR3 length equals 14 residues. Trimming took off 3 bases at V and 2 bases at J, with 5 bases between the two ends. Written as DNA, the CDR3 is TGTGCCAGCAGTTTCCCAGCTGGGGCCAACGTCCTGACTTTC. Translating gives CASSFPAGANVLTF.

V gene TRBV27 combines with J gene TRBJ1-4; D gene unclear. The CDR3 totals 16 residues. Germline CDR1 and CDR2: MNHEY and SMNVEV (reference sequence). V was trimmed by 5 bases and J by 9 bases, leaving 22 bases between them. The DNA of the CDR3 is TGTGCCAGCAGTGCCGCCCCTGATAGCCGGGTTAAAAAACTGTTTTTT. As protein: CASSAAPDSRVKKLFF.

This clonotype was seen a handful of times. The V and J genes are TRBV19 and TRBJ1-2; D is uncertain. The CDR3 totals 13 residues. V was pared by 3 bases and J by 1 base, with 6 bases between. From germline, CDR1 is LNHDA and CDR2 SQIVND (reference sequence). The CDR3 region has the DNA TGTGCCAGTAGTATGTCGAGTAACTATGGCTACACCTTC. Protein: CASSMSSNYGYTF. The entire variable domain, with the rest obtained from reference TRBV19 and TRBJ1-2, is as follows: DGGITQSPKYLFRKEGQNVTLSCEQNLNHDAMYWYRQDPGQGLRLIYYSQIVNDFQKGDIAEGYSVSREKKESFPLTVTSAQKNPTAFYLCASSMSSNYGYTFGSGTRLTVV.

The CDR3 region has the DNA TGTGCCAGCACCACAGGGTCCAACAATGAGCAGTTCTTC. It encodes CASTTGSNNEQFF. This rearrangement joins TRBV6-6 to TRBJ2-1; perhaps TRBD1 as D (6 bases). CDR1 is MNHNY and CDR2 is SVGAGI in the germline V gene (reference sequence). The CDR3 contains 13 residues. V lost 7 bases to trimming and J lost 5 bases, with 12 bases between them.

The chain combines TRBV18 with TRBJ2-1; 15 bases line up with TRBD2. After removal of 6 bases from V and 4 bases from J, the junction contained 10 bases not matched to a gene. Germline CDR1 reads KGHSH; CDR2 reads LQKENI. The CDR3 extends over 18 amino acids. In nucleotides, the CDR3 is TGTGCCAGCTCGACCCTTGGACTAGCGGGGGGGAAATACAATGAGCAGTTCTTC. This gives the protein CASSTLGLAGGKYNEQFF. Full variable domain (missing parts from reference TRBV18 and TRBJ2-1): NAGVMQNPRHLVRRRGQEARLRCSPMKGHSHVYWYRQLPEEGLKFMVYLQKENIIDESGMPKERFSAEFPKEGPSILRIQQVVRGDSAAYFCASSTLGLAGGKYNEQFFGPGTRLTVL.

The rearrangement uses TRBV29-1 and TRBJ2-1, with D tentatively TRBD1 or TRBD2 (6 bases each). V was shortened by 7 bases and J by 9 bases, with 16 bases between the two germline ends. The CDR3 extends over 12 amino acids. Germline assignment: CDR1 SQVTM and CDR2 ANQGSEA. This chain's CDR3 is CSAVGGRGEQFF. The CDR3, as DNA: TGCAGCGCGGTGGGGGGCAGGGGTGAGCAGTTCTTC.

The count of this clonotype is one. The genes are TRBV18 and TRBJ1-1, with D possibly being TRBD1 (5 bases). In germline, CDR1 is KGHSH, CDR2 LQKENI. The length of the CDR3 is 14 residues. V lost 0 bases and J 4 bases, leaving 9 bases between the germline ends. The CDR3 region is CASSPPGGTTEAFF. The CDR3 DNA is TGTGCCAGCTCACCACCGGGGGGGACCACTGAAGCTTTCTTT.

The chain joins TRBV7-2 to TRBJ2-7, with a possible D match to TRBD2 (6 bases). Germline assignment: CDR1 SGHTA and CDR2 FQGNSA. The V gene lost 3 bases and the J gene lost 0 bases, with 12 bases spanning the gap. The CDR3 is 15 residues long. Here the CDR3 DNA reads TGTGCCAGCAGCTTCCAATGGGGGGACTCCTACGAGCAGTACTTC. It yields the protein CASSFQWGDSYEQYF.